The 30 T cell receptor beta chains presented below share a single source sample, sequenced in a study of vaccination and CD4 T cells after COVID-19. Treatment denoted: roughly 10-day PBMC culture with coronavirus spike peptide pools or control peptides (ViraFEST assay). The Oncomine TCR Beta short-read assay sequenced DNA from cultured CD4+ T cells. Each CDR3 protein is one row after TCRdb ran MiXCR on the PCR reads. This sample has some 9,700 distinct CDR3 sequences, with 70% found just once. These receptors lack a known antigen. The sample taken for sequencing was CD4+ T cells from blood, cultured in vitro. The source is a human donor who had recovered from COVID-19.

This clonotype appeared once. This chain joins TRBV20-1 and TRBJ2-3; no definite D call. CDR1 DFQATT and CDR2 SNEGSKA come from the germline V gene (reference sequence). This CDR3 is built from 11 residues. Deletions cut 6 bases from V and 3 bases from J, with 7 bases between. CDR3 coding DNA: TGCAGTGCCCGAGTGACAGATACGCAGTATTTT. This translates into CSARVTDTQYF.

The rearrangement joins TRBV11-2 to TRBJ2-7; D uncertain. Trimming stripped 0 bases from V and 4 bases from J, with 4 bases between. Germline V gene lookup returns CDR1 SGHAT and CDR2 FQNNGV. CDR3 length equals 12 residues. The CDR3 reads CASSLDQYEQYF. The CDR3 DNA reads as TGTGCCAGCAGCTTAGATCAGTACGAGCAGTACTTC. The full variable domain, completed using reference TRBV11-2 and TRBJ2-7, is EAGVAQSPRYKIIEKRQSVAFWCNPISGHATLYWYQQILGQGPKLLIQFQNNGVVDDSQLPKDRFSAERLKGVDSTLKIQPAKLEDSAVYLCASSLDQYEQYFGPGTRLTVT.

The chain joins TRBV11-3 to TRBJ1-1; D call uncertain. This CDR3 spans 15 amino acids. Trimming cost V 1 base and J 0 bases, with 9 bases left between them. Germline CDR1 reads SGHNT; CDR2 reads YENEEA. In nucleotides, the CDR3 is TGTGCCAGCAGCTTAGCTGGACGGGTGAACACTGAAGCTTTCTTT. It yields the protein CASSLAGRVNTEAFF.

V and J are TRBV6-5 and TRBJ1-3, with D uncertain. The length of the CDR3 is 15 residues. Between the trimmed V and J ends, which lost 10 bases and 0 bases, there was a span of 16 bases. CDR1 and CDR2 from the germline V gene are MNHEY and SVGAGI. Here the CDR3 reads CATVSGRLSGNTIYF. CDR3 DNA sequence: TGTGCCACAGTTAGCGGCAGGCTCTCTGGAAACACCATATATTTT.

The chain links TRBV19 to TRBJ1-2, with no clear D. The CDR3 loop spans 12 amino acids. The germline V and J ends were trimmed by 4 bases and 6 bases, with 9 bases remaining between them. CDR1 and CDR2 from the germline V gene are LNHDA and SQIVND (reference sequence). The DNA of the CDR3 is TGTGCCAGTAGTAGACGGGGTAATGGCTACACCTTC. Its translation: CASSRRGNGYTF.

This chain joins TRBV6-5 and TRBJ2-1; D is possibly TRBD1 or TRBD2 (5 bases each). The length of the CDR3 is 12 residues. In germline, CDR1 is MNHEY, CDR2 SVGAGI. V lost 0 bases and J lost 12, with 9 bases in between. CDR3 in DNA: TGTGCCAGCAGTTACTCGATGGGGGTGCAGTTCTTC. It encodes CASSYSMGVQFF.

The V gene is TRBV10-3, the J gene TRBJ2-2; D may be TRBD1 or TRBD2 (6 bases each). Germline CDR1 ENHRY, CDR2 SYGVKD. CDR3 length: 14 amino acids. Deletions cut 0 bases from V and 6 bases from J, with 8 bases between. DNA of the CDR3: TGTGCCATCAGTGAGTCTGGGGGGCCCGGGGAGCTGTTTTTT. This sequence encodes CAISESGGPGELFF.

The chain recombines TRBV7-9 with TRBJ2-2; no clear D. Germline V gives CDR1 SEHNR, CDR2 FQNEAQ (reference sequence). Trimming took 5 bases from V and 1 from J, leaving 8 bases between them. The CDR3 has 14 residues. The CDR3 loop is CASSPGLNTGELFF. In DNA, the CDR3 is TGTGCCAGCAGCCCTGGGTTGAACACCGGGGAGCTGTTTTTT. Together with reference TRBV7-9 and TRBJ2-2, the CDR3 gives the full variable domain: DTGVSQNPRHKITKRGQNVTFRCDPISEHNRLYWYRQTLGQGPEFLTYFQNEAQLEKSRLLSDRFSAERPKGSFSTLEIQRTEQGDSAMYLCASSPGLNTGELFFGEGSRLTVL.

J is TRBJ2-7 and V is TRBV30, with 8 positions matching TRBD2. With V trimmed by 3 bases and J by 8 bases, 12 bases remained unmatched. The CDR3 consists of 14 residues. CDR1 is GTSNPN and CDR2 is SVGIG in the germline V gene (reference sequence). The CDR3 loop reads CAWRMVAGTSKQYF. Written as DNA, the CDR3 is TGTGCCTGGAGGATGGTAGCGGGAACAAGTAAGCAGTACTTC.

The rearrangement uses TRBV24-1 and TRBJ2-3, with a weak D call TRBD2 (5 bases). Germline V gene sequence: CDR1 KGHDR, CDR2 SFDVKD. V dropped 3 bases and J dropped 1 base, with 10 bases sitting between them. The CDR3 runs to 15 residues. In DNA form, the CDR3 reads TGTGCCACCAGTGATCGGGGTGGGGGCACAGATACGCAGTATTTT. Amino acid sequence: CATSDRGGGTDTQYF.

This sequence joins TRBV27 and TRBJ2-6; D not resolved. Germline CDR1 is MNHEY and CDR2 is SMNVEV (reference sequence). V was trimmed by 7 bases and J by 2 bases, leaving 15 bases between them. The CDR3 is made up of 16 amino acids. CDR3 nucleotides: TGTGCCAGCACCTCAGGAATGACTGCTGGGGCCAACGTCCTGACTTTC. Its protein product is CASTSGMTAGANVLTF. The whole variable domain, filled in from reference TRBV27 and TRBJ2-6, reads EAQVTQNPRYLITVTGKKLTVTCSQNMNHEYMSWYRQDPGLGLRQIYYSMNVEVTDKGDVPEGYKVSRKEKRNFPLILESPSPNQTSLYFCASTSGMTAGANVLTFGAGSRLTVL.

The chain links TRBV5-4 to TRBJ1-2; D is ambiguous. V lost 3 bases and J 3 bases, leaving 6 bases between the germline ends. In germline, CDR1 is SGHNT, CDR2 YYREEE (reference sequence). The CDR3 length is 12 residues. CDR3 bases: TGTGCCAGCAGCTCGCCCGACTATGGCTACACCTTC. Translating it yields CASSSPDYGYTF.

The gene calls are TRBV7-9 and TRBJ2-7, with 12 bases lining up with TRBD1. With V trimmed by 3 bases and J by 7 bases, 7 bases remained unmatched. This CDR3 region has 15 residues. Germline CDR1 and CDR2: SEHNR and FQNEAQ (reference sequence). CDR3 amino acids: CASSFQGQGASEQYF. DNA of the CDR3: TGTGCCAGCAGCTTTCAGGGACAGGGGGCGTCAGAGCAGTACTTC. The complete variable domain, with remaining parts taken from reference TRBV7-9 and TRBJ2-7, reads DTGVSQNPRHKITKRGQNVTFRCDPISEHNRLYWYRQTLGQGPEFLTYFQNEAQLEKSRLLSDRFSAERPKGSFSTLEIQRTEQGDSAMYLCASSFQGQGASEQYFGPGTRLTVT.

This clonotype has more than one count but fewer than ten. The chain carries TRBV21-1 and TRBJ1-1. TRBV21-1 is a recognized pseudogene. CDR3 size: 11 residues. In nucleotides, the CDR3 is TGTGCCAGCAGCAGACACTCTGAAGCTTTCTTT. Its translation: CASSRHSEAFF.

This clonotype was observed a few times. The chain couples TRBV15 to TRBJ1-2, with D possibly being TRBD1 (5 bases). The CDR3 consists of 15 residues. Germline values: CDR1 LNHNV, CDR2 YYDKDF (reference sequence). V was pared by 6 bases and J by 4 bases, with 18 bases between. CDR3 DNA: TGTGCCACCAGTTATGGCTTAAGACAGTCCTATGGCTACACCTTC. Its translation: CATSYGLRQSYGYTF.

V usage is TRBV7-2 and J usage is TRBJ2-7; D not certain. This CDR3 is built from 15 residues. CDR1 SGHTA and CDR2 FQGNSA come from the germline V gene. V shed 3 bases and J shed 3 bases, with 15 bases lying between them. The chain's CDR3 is CASSFVDGEIYEQYF. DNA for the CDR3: TGTGCCAGCAGCTTTGTCGACGGCGAGATCTACGAGCAGTACTTC.

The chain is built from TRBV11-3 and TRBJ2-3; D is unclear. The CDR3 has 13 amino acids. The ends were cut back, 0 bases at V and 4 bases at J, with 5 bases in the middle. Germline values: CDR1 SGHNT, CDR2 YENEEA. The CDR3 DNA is TGTGCCAGCAGCTTAGAGGGATCAGATACGCAGTATTTT. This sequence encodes CASSLEGSDTQYF.

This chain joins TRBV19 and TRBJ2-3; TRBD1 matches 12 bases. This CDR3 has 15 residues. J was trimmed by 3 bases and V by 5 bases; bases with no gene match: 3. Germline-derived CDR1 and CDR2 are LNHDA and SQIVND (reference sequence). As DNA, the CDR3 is TGTGCCAGTAGTGGGACAGGGGGCTCAACAGATACGCAGTATTTT. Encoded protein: CASSGTGGSTDTQYF.

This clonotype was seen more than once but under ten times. In DNA form, the CDR3 reads TGCAGTGCTAGAGACCCGGGACTAGCAGAGACCCAGTACTTC. Amino acid sequence: CSARDPGLAETQYF. V usage is TRBV20-1 and J usage is TRBJ2-5, with 9 bases fitting TRBD2. Trimming removed 0 bases from V and 4 bases from J; junction bases left unmatched: 3. The CDR3 runs to 14 residues. Germline CDR1 is DFQATT and CDR2 is SNEGSKA (reference sequence).

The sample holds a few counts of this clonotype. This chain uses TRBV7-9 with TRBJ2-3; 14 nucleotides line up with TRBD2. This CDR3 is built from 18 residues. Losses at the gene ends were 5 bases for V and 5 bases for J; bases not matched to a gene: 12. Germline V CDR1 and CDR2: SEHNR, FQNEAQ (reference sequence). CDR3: CASSTTSGRAAGKDTQYF. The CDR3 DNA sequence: TGTGCCAGCAGCACGACTAGCGGGAGGGCCGCGGGGAAAGATACGCAGTATTTT.

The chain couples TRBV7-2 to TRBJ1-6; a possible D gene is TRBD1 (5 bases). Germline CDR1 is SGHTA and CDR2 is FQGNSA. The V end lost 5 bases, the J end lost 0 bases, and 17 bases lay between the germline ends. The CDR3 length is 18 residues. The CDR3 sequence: CASSTQGFRSSYNSPLHF. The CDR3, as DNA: TGTGCCAGCAGCACCCAGGGTTTCAGGAGCTCCTATAATTCACCCCTCCACTTT.

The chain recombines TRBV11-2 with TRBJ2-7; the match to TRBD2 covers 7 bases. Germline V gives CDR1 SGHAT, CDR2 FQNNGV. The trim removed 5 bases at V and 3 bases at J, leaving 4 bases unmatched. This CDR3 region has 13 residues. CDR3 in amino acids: CASSRTSDYEQYF. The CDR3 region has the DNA TGTGCCAGCAGCCGGACTAGTGACTACGAGCAGTACTTC.

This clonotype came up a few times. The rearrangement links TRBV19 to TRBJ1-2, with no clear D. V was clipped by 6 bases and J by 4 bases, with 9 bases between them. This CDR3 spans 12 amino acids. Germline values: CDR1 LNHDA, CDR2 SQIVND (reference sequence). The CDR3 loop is CASRSRGYGYTF. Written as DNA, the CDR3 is TGTGCCAGTAGGAGCCGCGGCTATGGCTACACCTTC.

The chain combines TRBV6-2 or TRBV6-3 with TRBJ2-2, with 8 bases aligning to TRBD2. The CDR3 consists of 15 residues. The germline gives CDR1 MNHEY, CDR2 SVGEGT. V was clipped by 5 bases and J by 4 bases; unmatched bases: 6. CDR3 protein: CASSRGGGTTGELFF. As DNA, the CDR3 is TGTGCCAGCAGTCGGGGGGGGGGAACCACCGGGGAGCTGTTTTTT.

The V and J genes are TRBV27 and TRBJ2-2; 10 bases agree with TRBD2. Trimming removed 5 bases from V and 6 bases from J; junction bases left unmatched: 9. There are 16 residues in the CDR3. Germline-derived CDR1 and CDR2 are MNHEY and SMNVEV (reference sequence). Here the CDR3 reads CASSLGVAGGAGELFF. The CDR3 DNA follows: TGTGCCAGCAGTCTCGGGGTAGCGGGGGGTGCCGGGGAGCTGTTTTTT.

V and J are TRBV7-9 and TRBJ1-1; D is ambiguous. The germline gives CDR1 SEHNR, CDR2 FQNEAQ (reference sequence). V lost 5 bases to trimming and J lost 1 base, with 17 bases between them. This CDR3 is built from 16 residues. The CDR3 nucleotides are TGTGCCAGCAGCCTCCCCTCGATGGTAACGAACACTGAAGCTTTCTTT. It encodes CASSLPSMVTNTEAFF.

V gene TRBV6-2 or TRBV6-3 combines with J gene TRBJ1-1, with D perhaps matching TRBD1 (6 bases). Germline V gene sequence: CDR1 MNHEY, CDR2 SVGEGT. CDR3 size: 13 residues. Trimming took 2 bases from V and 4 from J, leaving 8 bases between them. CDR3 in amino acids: CASSYRGGTEAFF. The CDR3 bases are TGTGCCAGCAGTTACAGAGGGGGCACTGAAGCTTTCTTT.

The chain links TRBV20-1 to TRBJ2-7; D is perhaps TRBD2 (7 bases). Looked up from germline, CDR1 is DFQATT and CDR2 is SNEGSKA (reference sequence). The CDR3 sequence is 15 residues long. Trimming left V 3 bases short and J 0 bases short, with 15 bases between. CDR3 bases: TGCAGTGCTAGGAGGGGGGGCCCGAGCTCCTACGAGCAGTACTTC. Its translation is CSARRGGPSSYEQYF.

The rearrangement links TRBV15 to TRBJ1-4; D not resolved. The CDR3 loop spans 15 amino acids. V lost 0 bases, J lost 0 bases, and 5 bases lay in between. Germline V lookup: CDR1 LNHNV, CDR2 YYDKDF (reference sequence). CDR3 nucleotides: TGTGCCACCAGCAGAGATCTGACAACTAATGAAAAACTGTTTTTT. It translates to CATSRDLTTNEKLFF.

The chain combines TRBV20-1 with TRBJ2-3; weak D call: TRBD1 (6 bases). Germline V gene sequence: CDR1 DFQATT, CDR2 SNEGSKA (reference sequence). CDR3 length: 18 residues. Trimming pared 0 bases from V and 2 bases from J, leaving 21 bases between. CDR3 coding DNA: TGCAGTGCTAGAGATCCTATGATACAGGGCGGACCCACAGATACGCAGTATTTT. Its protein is CSARDPMIQGGPTDTQYF.